This T cell receptor (beta chain) was observed in a study of cytomegalovirus exposure and HLA in healthy donors. The PCR contained 60 Vbeta and 13 Jbeta primers. This table comes from immunoSEQ multiplex PCR, and its TCRdb copy is limited to in-frame clones, with some not included. The table lists about 130,000 clones, about 77% of them singletons. This receptor was obtained from a woman between 35 and 50 years old in good health and CMV-seronegative. The sample comprised PBMCs.

The CDR3 DNA reads TGCGCCAGCAGCTTGGTGGCTAAAAGCGAGCAGTACTTC. Translated, it gives CASSLVAKSEQYF. The rearrangement uses TRBV5-1 and TRBJ2-5; D gene ambiguous. TRBJ2-7 explains the end of the DNA better; the J call may be wrong. The CDR3 covers 13 residues. Germline V gene data show CDR1 as SGHRS and CDR2 as YFSETQ.